The clone carrying this TCR beta chain has only a few counts. Its target is unknown. This entry belongs to a study of identical twins. Broader study findings: Researchers reported weaker excess twin sharing in beta out-of-frame sequences.

The CDR3 has 14 residues. Per germline, CDR1 DFQATT and CDR2 SNEGSKA (reference sequence). V lost 3 bases, J lost 6 bases, and 8 bases stayed unmatched. Through template switching, a universal primer site was introduced, and the cDNA contained unique molecular identifiers. TCRdb analysed the 5' RACE reads with MiXCR anew, one entry per CDR3 protein. The repertoire holds roughly 540,000 distinct CDR3 sequences, with roughly a fifth as singletons. The data also belong to a second study, concerning T cells expressing NK-cell markers.

Source material: CD4+ T cells sorted from blood. The source of this sequence is a woman younger than 35 in good health. The rearrangement uses TRBV20-1 and TRBJ2-7; 10 bases agree with TRBD1. CDR3 in amino acids: CSASGGTGAFEQYF. The CDR3 coding sequence is TGCAGTGCTAGCGGGGGGACAGGGGCATTCGAGCAGTACTTC.